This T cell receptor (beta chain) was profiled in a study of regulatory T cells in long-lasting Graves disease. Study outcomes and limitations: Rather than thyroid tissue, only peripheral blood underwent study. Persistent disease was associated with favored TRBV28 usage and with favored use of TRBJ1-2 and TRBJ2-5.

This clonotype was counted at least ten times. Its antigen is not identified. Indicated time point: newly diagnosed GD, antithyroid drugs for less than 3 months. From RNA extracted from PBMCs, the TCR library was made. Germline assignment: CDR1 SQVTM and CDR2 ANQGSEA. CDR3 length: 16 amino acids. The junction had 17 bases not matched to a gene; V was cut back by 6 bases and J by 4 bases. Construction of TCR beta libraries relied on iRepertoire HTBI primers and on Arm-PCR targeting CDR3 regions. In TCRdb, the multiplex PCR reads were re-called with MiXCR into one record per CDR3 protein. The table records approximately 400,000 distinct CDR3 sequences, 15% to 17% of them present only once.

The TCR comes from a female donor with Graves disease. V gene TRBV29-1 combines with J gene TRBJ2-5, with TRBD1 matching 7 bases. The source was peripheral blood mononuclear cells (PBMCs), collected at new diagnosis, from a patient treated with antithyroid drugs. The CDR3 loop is CSVDWTGGVLTETQYF. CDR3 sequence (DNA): TGCAGCGTGGATTGGACAGGCGGAGTACTAACAGAGACCCAGTACTTC.